What follows are 23 T cell receptor beta chains derived from one specimen sequenced in a study of blood T cell repertoires in COVID-19. Sequenced by immunoSEQ multiplex PCR; TCRdb stores in-frame clones only, minus some. The sample consists of hundreds of thousands of clones, roughly nine tenths of them appearing once. The sequenced material came from PBMCs or T cells enriched from blood (not recorded which). The receptors were sampled from a man between 18 and 35 years old who had recovered from COVID-19.

This clone was recorded only once. The genes are TRBV29-1 and TRBJ2-7; perhaps TRBD1 as D (6 bases). The CDR3 loop spans 12 amino acids. V was clipped by 1 base and J by 7 bases, with 11 bases between them. The germline V gene has CDR1 SQVTM and CDR2 ANQGSEA. The CDR3 sequence: CSVEATGWEQYF. The CDR3 region has the DNA TGCAGCGTTGAAGCTACAGGGTGGGAGCAGTACTTC.

This clone was seen once. CDR3: CASSVTGVSSTDTQYF. CDR3 bases: TGTGCCAGCAGTGTGACAGGGGTATCTAGCACAGATACGCAGTATTTT. The V gene is TRBV27, the J gene TRBJ2-3; 8 bases are a match to TRBD1. V lost 5 bases, J lost 0 bases, and 7 bases stayed unmatched. CDR3 length: 16 amino acids. CDR1 and CDR2 (germline): MNHEY, SMNVEV (reference sequence).

The rearrangement joins TRBV19 to TRBJ1-2; the D is unclear. The V gene's germline CDR1 is LNHDA and CDR2 SQIVND (reference sequence). V was cut by 3 bases and J by 1 base, with 9 bases left in between. The CDR3 extends over 14 amino acids. The chain's CDR3 is CASSISSFNYGYTF. The CDR3 DNA reads TGTGCCAGTAGTATCTCCAGTTTTAACTATGGCTACACCTTC.

CDR3 sequence: CASSLSFNGYTF. The CDR3 DNA sequence: TGTGCCAGCAGCTTGAGTTTCAATGGCTACACCTTC. V gene TRBV7-9 combines with J gene TRBJ1-2, with no clear D. Germline V gives CDR1 SEHNR, CDR2 FQNEAQ (reference sequence). V lost 3 bases and J 6 bases, leaving 8 bases between the germline ends. The CDR3 sequence is 12 residues long.

The count of this clone is one. This chain joins TRBV6-6 and TRBJ2-5; TRBD1 matches 12 bases. The CDR3 runs 16 residues. Germline CDR1 MNHNY, CDR2 SVGAGI (reference sequence). V was pared by 5 bases and J by 4 bases, with 8 bases of the junction left unmatched. CDR3 bases: TGTGCCAGCAGTCGATTAGGGACAGGGGGCTTAGAGACCCAGTACTTC. Translated: CASSRLGTGGLETQYF.

The gene calls are TRBV5-1 and TRBJ1-6; 11 bases are a match to TRBD1. This CDR3 is built from 18 residues. Trimming cost V 4 bases and J 1 base; bases outside gene matches: 7. Germline V CDR1 and CDR2: SGHRS, YFSETQ. Here the CDR3 DNA reads TGCGCCAGCAGCCCCGGGACAGGGGGAAGGTCCTATAATTCACCCCTCCACTTT. Its translation is CASSPGTGGRSYNSPLHF.

This clone was picked up one time. This sample also contains other DNA sequences that code for the same CDR3. The chain recombines TRBV3-1 (or the pseudogene TRBV3-2) with TRBJ2-1, with TRBD2 matching over 9 bases. Germline loops: CDR1 LGHDT, CDR2 YNNKEL (reference sequence). This CDR3 spans 15 amino acids. V trimming: 4 bases; J trimming: 0 bases; junction bases outside the gene matches: 1. The CDR3 loop reads CASSRSGGSYNEQFF. CDR3 nucleotide sequence: TGTGCCAGCAGCCGTAGCGGGGGCTCCTACAATGAGCAGTTCTTC.

The chain links TRBV10-2 to TRBJ2-1, with D maybe TRBD1 (6 bases). The CDR3 totals 14 residues. The V gene's germline CDR1 is WSHSY and CDR2 SAAADI. Trimming removed 8 bases from V and 5 bases from J, with 16 bases in between. The CDR3 DNA reads TGCGCCAGCCAGTACCAACAGGGCAACAATGAGCAGTTCTTC. Amino acid sequence: CASQYQQGNNEQFF.

In this sample, this clone turned up once. This chain uses TRBV5-1 with TRBJ1-1; D is possibly TRBD1 (6 bases). The germline gives CDR1 SGHRS, CDR2 YFSETQ. The CDR3 has 14 amino acids. With 4 bases removed from V and 5 bases from J, the gap between germline ends came to 15 bases. In DNA, the CDR3 is TGCGCCAGCAGCCCCCGGACAGCGGGGACTGAAGCTTTCTTT. Protein sequence: CASSPRTAGTEAFF.

The rearrangement links TRBV7-2 to TRBJ2-7; possibly TRBD1 for D (5 bases). CDR1 is SGHTA and CDR2 is FQGNSA in the germline V gene. Trimming shortened V by 8 bases and J by 4 bases, and 21 bases separated the two germline ends. The CDR3 spans 15 residues. The CDR3 is CASAVSGAPWYEQYF. The CDR3 DNA reads as TGTGCCAGCGCGGTGAGTGGGGCGCCTTGGTACGAGCAGTACTTC.

This chain uses TRBV7-9 with TRBJ1-4; 8 nucleotides match TRBD1. The ends lost 5 bases at V and 7 bases at J; junction bases unmatched: 9. Germline V lookup: CDR1 SEHNR, CDR2 FQNEAQ (reference sequence). CDR3 size: 15 residues. The chain's CDR3 is CASSIRTGRGEKLFF. CDR3 bases: TGTGCCAGCAGCATCCGGACAGGGCGGGGTGAAAAACTGTTTTTT. Using reference TRBV7-9 and TRBJ1-4 for the parts outside the CDR3, the full variable domain is DTGVSQNPRHKITKRGQNVTFRCDPISEHNRLYWYRQTLGQGPEFLTYFQNEAQLEKSRLLSDRFSAERPKGSFSTLEIQRTEQGDSAMYLCASSIRTGRGEKLFFGSGTQLSVL.

The V and J genes are TRBV27 and TRBJ2-7; 11 bases fit TRBD2. CDR3 size: 14 residues. Germline V CDR1 and CDR2: MNHEY, SMNVEV (reference sequence). After removal of 6 bases from V and 4 bases from J, the junction contained 5 bases not matched to a gene. CDR3 sequence (DNA): TGTGCCAGCAGCCTAACTAGCGGGAGTTACGAGCAGTACTTC. The encoded protein is CASSLTSGSYEQYF.

This chain connects TRBV19 to TRBJ1-2, with 7 bases identical to TRBD1. CDR1 and CDR2 from the germline V gene are LNHDA and SQIVND (reference sequence). Losses at the gene ends were 4 bases for V and 4 bases for J; bases not matched to a gene: 15. The CDR3 length is 17 residues. CDR3 protein: CASSRGGTALSFYGYTF. CDR3 in DNA: TGTGCCAGTAGTAGGGGTGGGACAGCGCTTTCCTTCTATGGCTACACCTTC.

The J gene is TRBJ1-5, the V gene TRBV19; D is undetermined. Germline CDR1 reads LNHDA; CDR2 reads SQIVND (reference sequence). CDR3 length: 13 amino acids. V dropped 2 bases and J dropped 5 bases, with 7 bases sitting between them. The CDR3 spells CASSITRDQPQHF. CDR3 nucleotide sequence: TGTGCCAGTAGTATAACCCGAGATCAGCCCCAGCATTTT.

The chain employs TRBV5-1 and TRBJ1-1; D may be TRBD1 (6 bases). Per germline, CDR1 SGHRS and CDR2 YFSETQ. The V and J ends lost 1 base and 3 bases respectively, with 10 bases between them. There are 14 residues in the CDR3. The CDR3 region has the DNA TGCGCCAGCAGCTTGACAGGGATGGACACTGAAGCTTTCTTT. It yields the protein CASSLTGMDTEAFF. Variable domain in full (rest from reference TRBV5-1 and TRBJ1-1): KAGVTQTPRYLIKTRGQQVTLSCSPISGHRSVSWYQQTPGQGLQFLFEYFSETQRNKGNFPGRFSGRQFSNSRSEMNVSTLELGDSALYLCASSLTGMDTEAFFGQGTRLTVV.

V and J are TRBV3-1 (or the pseudogene TRBV3-2) and TRBJ2-2; maybe TRBD1 (5 bases). The germline CDR1 and CDR2 sequences are LGHDT and YNNKEL (reference sequence). The length of the CDR3 is 15 residues. V gave up 3 bases and J gave up 4 bases, with 12 bases separating them. CDR3 region: CASSHSGQPTGELFF. For the CDR3, the DNA is TGTGCCAGCAGCCATTCAGGACAACCCACCGGGGAGCTGTTTTTT.

This clone was detected only once. This chain joins TRBV7-9 and TRBJ1-2; D remains ambiguous. V was shortened by 6 bases and J by 5 bases, with 16 bases between the two germline ends. Per the germline V gene, CDR1 is SEHNR and CDR2 is FQNEAQ (reference sequence). The CDR3 is made up of 14 amino acids. This CDR3 reads CASRVVKAGYGYTF. The CDR3 nucleotides read TGTGCCAGCAGGGTAGTAAAAGCTGGTTATGGCTACACCTTC.

As concerns this clone: At one end, the junction sequence differs from germline, possibly due to a read error. The genes are TRBV18 and TRBJ1-1; 7 bases align to TRBD1. The germline CDR1 and CDR2 sequences are KGHSH and LQKENI. This CDR3 region has 15 residues. The CDR3 region has the DNA TGTGCCAGCTCACGTCCGGGACAGATGAAGACTGAAGCTTTCTTT. Amino acids: CASSRPGQMKTEAFF.

The chain recombines TRBV6-5 with TRBJ2-5, with D possibly matching TRBD2 (6 bases). The V end was cut by 6 bases, the J end by 2 bases, with 10 bases between. The CDR3 is 13 amino acids. Germline V gives CDR1 MNHEY, CDR2 SVGAGI. CDR3 DNA sequence: TGTGCCAGCAGCTTAGCGGTTCAAGAGACCCAGTACTTC. This gives the protein CASSLAVQETQYF.

The J gene is TRBJ1-1, the V gene TRBV7-9, with D possibly being TRBD1 (6 bases). Germline loops: CDR1 SEHNR, CDR2 FQNEAQ (reference sequence). Trimming left V 5 bases short and J 0 bases short, with 19 bases between. CDR3 length: 17 amino acids. CDR3 sequence reads: CASSLGTRGPMNTEAFF. CDR3 bases: TGTGCCAGCAGCCTGGGGACACGCGGGCCTATGAACACTGAAGCTTTCTTT.

The chain employs TRBV7-8 and TRBJ1-2; weak D call: TRBD1 (6 bases). Trimming pared 7 bases from V and 4 bases from J, leaving 16 bases between. The length of the CDR3 is 14 residues. Germline CDR1 and CDR2: SGHVS and FQNEAQ. CDR3 sequence (DNA): TGTGCCAGCACCACAGTGGCAGGGGCCTATGGCTACACCTTC. Translating it yields CASTTVAGAYGYTF.

The chain joins TRBV11-2 to TRBJ2-3; D gene uncertain. The CDR3 extends over 11 amino acids. V lost 5 bases, J lost 8 bases, and 8 bases lay in between. Germline-derived CDR1 and CDR2 are SGHAT and FQNNGV. CDR3 loop: CASSPPGTQYF. CDR3 nucleotide sequence: TGTGCCAGCAGCCCACCGGGTACGCAGTATTTT.

CDR3 residues: CASSLDLRDRQNSGANVLTF. Here the CDR3 DNA reads TGTGCCAGCAGCTTAGATCTGCGGGACAGGCAAAACTCTGGGGCCAACGTCCTGACTTTC. The J gene is TRBJ2-6, the V gene TRBV7-6, with 8 nucleotides matching TRBD1. Germline V gene sequence: CDR1 SGHVS, CDR2 FNYEAQ. This CDR3 contains 20 residues. Germline trimming cut 1 base from V and 0 bases from J; bases unmatched to any gene: 11.